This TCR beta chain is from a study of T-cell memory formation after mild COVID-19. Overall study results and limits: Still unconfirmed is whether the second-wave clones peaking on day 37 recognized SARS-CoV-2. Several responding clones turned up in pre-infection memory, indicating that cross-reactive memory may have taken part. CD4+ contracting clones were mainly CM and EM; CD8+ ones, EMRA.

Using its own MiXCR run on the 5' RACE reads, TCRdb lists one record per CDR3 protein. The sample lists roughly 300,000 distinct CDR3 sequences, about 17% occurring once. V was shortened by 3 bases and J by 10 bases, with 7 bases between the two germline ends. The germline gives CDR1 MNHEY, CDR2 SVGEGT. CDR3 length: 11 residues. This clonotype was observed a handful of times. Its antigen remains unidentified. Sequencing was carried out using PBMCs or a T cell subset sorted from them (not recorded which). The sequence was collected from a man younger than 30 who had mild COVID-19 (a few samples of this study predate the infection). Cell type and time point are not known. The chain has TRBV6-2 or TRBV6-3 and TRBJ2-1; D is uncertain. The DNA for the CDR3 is TGTGCCAGCAGTTATAGAAAGGAGCAGTTCTTC. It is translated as CASSYRKEQFF.